The 24 T cell receptor beta chains below were found in one sample sequenced in a study of regulatory T cells in long-lasting Graves disease. This sample's time point: newly diagnosed GD, antithyroid drugs for less than 3 months. With RNA extracted from PBMCs as input, the TCR library was made. TCR beta libraries were built with iRepertoire HTBI primers and Arm-PCR of CDR3 regions. One entry per CDR3 protein, called by TCRdb with MiXCR from the multiplex PCR reads. This table has around 450,000 distinct CDR3 sequences, 15% appearing once. In addition, the sample was reused for a study of T cells in Graves' hyperthyroidism and ophthalmopathy.

The sample here was peripheral blood mononuclear cells (PBMCs), taken at new diagnosis, from a patient treated with antithyroid drugs. These receptors came from a woman between 35 and 50 years old with Graves disease.

In its sample, this clonotype was seen many times. The V gene is TRBV7-9, the J gene TRBJ2-5; tentative D call: TRBD1 (5 bases). The V and J ends lost 0 bases and 1 base respectively, with 21 bases between them. The CDR3 sequence is 19 residues long. Germline CDR1 and CDR2: SEHNR and FQNEAQ (reference sequence). This CDR3 reads CASSLARIQRQLTQETQYF. CDR3 in DNA: TGTGCCAGCAGCTTAGCTCGGATCCAAAGACAGCTAACCCAAGAGACCCAGTACTTC. Supplemented by reference TRBV7-9 and TRBJ2-5, the full variable domain reads DTGVSQNPRHKITKRGQNVTFRCDPISEHNRLYWYRQTLGQGPEFLTYFQNEAQLEKSRLLSDRFSAERPKGSFSTLEIQRTEQGDSAMYLCASSLARIQRQLTQETQYFGPGTRLLVL.

This clonotype was seen ten or more times. V is TRBV3-1 and J is TRBJ1-3, with D tentatively TRBD1 (5 bases). V was pared by 1 base and J by 4 bases, with 11 bases between. The CDR3 is 15 amino acids. Per germline, CDR1 LGHDT and CDR2 YNNKEL (reference sequence). CDR3 loop: CASSQGQTLGNTIYF. DNA of the CDR3: TGTGCCAGCAGCCAAGGACAGACCTTGGGAAACACCATATATTTT.

This clonotype was seen repeatedly, ten times or more. J is TRBJ1-6 and V is TRBV5-1, with 7 bases that match TRBD1. In germline, CDR1 is SGHRS, CDR2 YFSETQ. V was clipped by 3 bases and J by 10 bases; unmatched bases: 10. The CDR3 covers 15 residues. The CDR3 is CASSSANTGDSPLHF. In nucleotides, the CDR3 is TGCGCCAGCAGCTCTGCAAATACAGGGGACTCACCCCTCCACTTT.

The sample holds a few counts of this clonotype. The chain has TRBV10-1 and TRBJ2-5; weak D call: TRBD1 (6 bases). CDR1 is WNHNN, CDR2 SYGVQD, per germline (reference sequence). V lost 0 bases, J lost 4 bases, and 12 bases lay in between. This CDR3 comprises 15 residues. The CDR3 protein is CASSESNRVSETQYF. The CDR3, as DNA: TGCGCCAGCAGTGAGTCTAACAGGGTTTCAGAGACCCAGTACTTC.

The chain joins TRBV6-2 or TRBV6-3 to TRBJ2-4; TRBD2 is a possible D gene (5 bases). The ends were cut back, 5 bases at V and 0 bases at J, with 11 bases in the middle. CDR1 is MNHEY and CDR2 is SVGEGT in the germline V gene. The CDR3 totals 15 residues. CDR3 nucleotide sequence: TGTGCCAGCAGTGAACTGAGGGTAGCCAAAAACATTCAGTACTTC. Translated: CASSELRVAKNIQYF.

This clonotype has a handful of counts. This rearrangement joins TRBV20-1 to TRBJ2-1; TRBD2 matches at 10 bases. The junction had 14 bases not matched to a gene; V was cut back by 0 bases and J by 0 bases. CDR3 length: 20 amino acids. Germline values: CDR1 DFQATT, CDR2 SNEGSKA (reference sequence). This chain's CDR3 is CSARDPSGRALLYSYNEQFF. Here the CDR3 DNA reads TGCAGTGCTAGAGACCCCAGCGGGAGGGCCTTACTCTACTCCTACAATGAGCAGTTCTTC.

This clonotype came up many times. The chain couples TRBV11-2 to TRBJ2-7; TRBD2 might be the D (6 bases). V lost 5 bases and J 3 bases, leaving 14 bases between the germline ends. The germline gives CDR1 SGHAT, CDR2 FQNNGV. This CDR3 region has 14 residues. CDR3 sequence reads: CASSPGMGGYEQYF. CDR3 sequence (DNA): TGTGCCAGCAGCCCGGGGATGGGGGGCTACGAGCAGTACTTC.

The chain joins TRBV19 to TRBJ2-3; 8 nucleotides match TRBD2. CDR3 size: 16 residues. V lost 4 bases, J lost 2 bases, and 8 bases stayed unmatched. Germline lookup yields CDR1 LNHDA and CDR2 SQIVND (reference sequence). CDR3 DNA sequence: TGTGCCAGTAGTAACGGGACTAGTTGGTACACAGATACGCAGTATTTT. Its translation is CASSNGTSWYTDTQYF.

This clonotype has at least ten counts. V gene TRBV12-5 combines with J gene TRBJ1-1; no definite D call. CDR3 length: 11 amino acids. The V gene lost 1 base and the J gene lost 11 bases, with 8 bases spanning the gap. In germline, CDR1 is LGHNT, CDR2 FRNRAP. The CDR3 loop reads CASGLGRTAFF. CDR3 nucleotide sequence: TGTGCTAGTGGTTTGGGCCGGACGGCTTTCTTT.

This clonotype was seen ten or more times. The chain employs TRBV24-1 and TRBJ2-1, with 14 positions matching TRBD2. This CDR3 contains 15 residues. Unmatched junction bases numbered 7, after V lost 9 bases and J lost 7 bases. Germline CDR1 KGHDR, CDR2 SFDVKD. Here the CDR3 reads CATAGTSGSKNEQFF. The CDR3 DNA is TGTGCCACCGCCGGGACTAGCGGGAGTAAAAATGAGCAGTTCTTC.

This clonotype occurred many times. This chain links TRBV9 with TRBJ2-1, with 8 bases aligning to TRBD2. The CDR3 consists of 16 residues. V shed 0 bases, J shed 4 bases, and the junction held 6 bases outside the gene matches. Germline V gene data show CDR1 as SGDLS and CDR2 as YYNGEE. The CDR3 sequence is CASSVGSSGKYNEQFF. CDR3 DNA sequence: TGTGCCAGCAGCGTAGGGAGTAGCGGGAAATACAATGAGCAGTTCTTC.

The sample holds a few counts of this clonotype. V and J are TRBV6-1 and TRBJ1-2; D may be TRBD1 (5 bases). This CDR3 has 14 residues. Trimming took off 4 bases at V and 3 bases at J, with 12 bases between the two ends. Germline V lookup: CDR1 MNHNS, CDR2 SASEGT. CDR3 protein: CASSAMGLYYGYTF. The CDR3 bases are TGTGCCAGCAGTGCAATGGGACTGTACTATGGCTACACCTTC.

This clonotype showed up just a few times. This chain connects TRBV28 to TRBJ1-2, with D hard to call. This CDR3 contains 13 residues. Germline assignment: CDR1 MDHEN and CDR2 SYDVKM. Trimming pared 5 bases from V and 7 bases from J, leaving 14 bases between. This CDR3 is CASSPSRPPGYTF. CDR3 nucleotides: TGTGCCAGCAGTCCCTCTAGGCCGCCTGGCTACACCTTC.

This clonotype has a handful of counts. Because it lacks the conserved phenylalanine or tryptophan at the end, this CDR3 is likely a read error. The chain couples TRBV7-2 to TRBJ1-1; D is possibly TRBD1 (5 bases). Looked up from germline, CDR1 is SGHTA and CDR2 is FQGNSA. Trimming removed 6 bases at V and 4 bases at J, with 15 bases between. The CDR3 contains 14 residues. The CDR3: CASRSRFGGTEAFL. DNA for the CDR3: TGTGCCAGCAGGTCCAGGTTCGGGGGCACTGAAGCTTTCCTT.

This clonotype was counted many times. The J gene is TRBJ2-4, the V gene TRBV27; 10 nucleotides agree with TRBD1. The V gene end was trimmed by 5 bases and the J gene end by 7 bases; junction bases not matched to a gene: 11. This CDR3 region has 16 residues. Looked up from germline, CDR1 is MNHEY and CDR2 is SMNVEV (reference sequence). The CDR3 loop is CASSPLGTGVLNIQYF. CDR3 coding DNA: TGTGCCAGCAGTCCCCTCGGGACAGGGGTTTTGAACATTCAGTACTTC.

This clonotype was seen a few times. The rearrangement joins TRBV13 to TRBJ2-3; possible D gene TRBD2, 7 bases. There are 15 residues in the CDR3. The germline V gene encodes CDR1 PRHDT and CDR2 FYEKMQ (reference sequence). Trimming shortened V by 7 bases and J by 5 bases, and 19 bases separated the two germline ends. The CDR3 DNA reads as TGTGCCAGCACCGTCGGCAGGGGCGGGGGAGATACGCAGTATTTT. It yields the protein CASTVGRGGGDTQYF.

This clonotype came up many times. The CDR3 loop is CASSQLKDLSSGTYGYTF. The CDR3 DNA reads as TGTGCCAGCAGCCAACTAAAGGATCTCAGTTCTGGAACCTATGGCTACACCTTC. The V gene is TRBV14, the J gene TRBJ1-2; D call uncertain. Germline V CDR1 and CDR2: SGHDN, FVKESK. CDR3 length equals 18 residues. Between the trimmed V and J ends, which lost 2 bases and 4 bases, there was a span of 23 bases.

This clonotype was counted many times. V usage is TRBV4-3 and J usage is TRBJ1-2, with TRBD1 matching over 8 bases. The CDR3 is 14 amino acids. CDR1 and CDR2 (germline): LGHNA, YSLEER. The J segment lost 8 bases and the V segment lost 1 base, leaving 6 bases of the junction unmatched. The DNA for the CDR3 is TGCGCCAGCAGCCAAGTGGACAGGGCGGAGGGCTACACCTTC. Translated, it gives CASSQVDRAEGYTF.

This clonotype was found many times. The V gene is TRBV20-1, the J gene TRBJ2-1, with 14 bases that match TRBD2. CDR1 is DFQATT, CDR2 SNEGSKA, per germline (reference sequence). V gave up 0 bases and J gave up 9 bases; unmatched junction bases: 1. The CDR3 is made up of 14 amino acids. The CDR3 DNA reads as TGCAGTGCTAGAGAGGGACTAGCGGGAGCTGAGCAGTTCTTC. Protein: CSAREGLAGAEQFF.

Points on this clonotype: A single base is all that separates this from a far larger clone, so a read error is likely. V and J are TRBV6-1 and TRBJ2-7; D call uncertain. Trimming removed 6 bases at V and 6 bases at J, with 21 bases between. The CDR3 has 15 residues. CDR1 is MNHNS and CDR2 is SASEGT in the germline V gene. This CDR3 is CASSLDLLSRAEQYF. In DNA form, the CDR3 reads TGTGCCAGCAGCTTAGATCTCCTATCACGGGCCGAGCAGTACTTC.

V gene TRBV4-3 combines with J gene TRBJ1-1; maybe TRBD1 (5 bases). Per the germline V gene, CDR1 is LGHNA and CDR2 is YSLEER. This CDR3 comprises 15 residues. Trimming left V 0 bases short and J 0 bases short, with 8 bases between. The chain's CDR3 is CASSQDEGLNTEAFF. As DNA, the CDR3 is TGCGCCAGCAGCCAAGATGAGGGGTTGAACACTGAAGCTTTCTTT.

This clonotype was found a few times. The chain couples TRBV18 to TRBJ2-7; 9 bases map to TRBD2. CDR3 length: 16 residues. With 3 bases clipped from V and 2 bases from J, the junction kept 8 bases outside the gene matches. Germline V lookup: CDR1 KGHSH, CDR2 LQKENI. This chain's CDR3 is CASSPHGGRVAYEQYF. In nucleotides, the CDR3 is TGTGCCAGCTCACCCCATGGCGGGAGGGTAGCCTACGAGCAGTACTTC.

This clonotype came up once. The gene calls are TRBV7-6 and TRBJ2-6; possibly TRBD1 for D (6 bases). V was trimmed by 5 bases and J by 3 bases, leaving 11 bases between them. CDR1 SGHVS and CDR2 FNYEAQ come from the germline V gene. CDR3 length equals 15 residues. In nucleotides, the CDR3 is TGTGCCAGCAGCGGTGTGACAGGTGGGGCCAACGTCCTGACTTTC. This codes for CASSGVTGGANVLTF.

The sample holds many counts of this clonotype. J is TRBJ1-4 and V is TRBV29-1; 11 nucleotides line up with TRBD1. Germline CDR1 and CDR2: SQVTM and ANQGSEA. The V segment lost 6 bases and the J segment 8 bases; nucleotides outside the gene matches: 8. The CDR3 runs 14 residues. The CDR3 bases are TGCAGCGTGGTCCCGGGACAGGGGGGCGAAAAACTGTTTTTT. Translation: CSVVPGQGGEKLFF. Combining the CDR3 with reference TRBV29-1 and TRBJ1-4 gives the whole variable domain SAVISQKPSRDICQRGTSLTIQCQVDSQVTMMFWYRQQPGQSLTLIATANQGSEATYESGFVIDKFPISRPNLTFSTLTVSNMSPEDSSIYLCSVVPGQGGEKLFFGSGTQLSVL.